This T cell receptor (beta chain) was captured by sequencing in a study of post-analysis software for immune sequencing data. Study overall: Courses of disease covered relapsing-remitting, secondary progressive and progressive-relapsing multiple sclerosis. General study findings and limits: The authors found that F measure strongly co-clustered same-batch samples. Controls had lower frequencies than patients of 4 or 5 TRBV segments, which included TRBV5-6, TRBV5-1 and TRBV20-1. Patients with multiple sclerosis recorded significantly lower normalized Chao1 diversity than controls, the study found.

Worth noting for this clonotype: The antigen remains unidentified.

TCR beta cDNA libraries included unique molecular identifiers. Once roughly 0.9 to 11 million T cells were used, approximately 470,000 cDNA molecules resulted. One entry per CDR3 protein results from TCRdb running MiXCR on the PCR reads. Of some 700,000 distinct CDR3 sequences listed, 55% to 70% were seen once; the top ten hold around 11%. Trimming cost V 6 bases and J 4 bases; bases outside gene matches: 4. This CDR3 has 14 residues. CDR1 is MRHNA and CDR2 is SNTAGT in the germline V gene. The sequence was obtained from a girl aged 2-10 years with multiple sclerosis. The sequenced sample consisted of blood. The V and J genes are TRBV6-4 and TRBJ2-3, with TRBD2 identical over 10 bases. The CDR3 reads CASSVLAGADTQYF. The CDR3 bases are TGTGCCAGCAGCGTCCTAGCGGGGGCAGATACGCAGTATTTT.